A selection of T cell receptor beta chains follows, all from one sample in a study of blood T cell repertoires in COVID-19. Clones were sequenced by immunoSEQ multiplex PCR, and TCRdb holds only the in-frame ones, with some missing. The sample lists around 250,000 clones; approximately 85% were seen once. Source material: PBMCs or T cells enriched from blood (not recorded which). These TCRs come from a woman in her forties or fifties who had recovered from COVID-19. The CDR3 runs from the conserved cysteine through the conserved F or W. Each record gives: CDR3 protein, CDR3 DNA, J gene, D gene, clone size, V gene. The D gene is left open where the match is weak. Size is stated for part of the rows, as once, few or many counts, or as a class when the clone is expanded.

CDR3aa: CASSVAGGGDTQYF
CDR3nt: TGTGCCAGCAGTGTTGCGGGAGGAGGGGATACGCAGTATTTT
j_gene: TRBJ2-3
d_gene: TRBD2
abundance: -
v_gene: TRBV6-4

CDR3aa: CASSPYRDSPLHF
CDR3nt: TGTGCCAGCAGCCCCTACAGGGATTCACCCCTCCACTTT
j_gene: TRBJ1-6
d_gene: -
abundance: -
v_gene: TRBV3-1/TRBV3-2

CDR3aa: CASSPGQGNYGYTF
CDR3nt: TGTGCCAGCAGCCCCGGACAGGGGAACTATGGCTACACCTTC
j_gene: TRBJ1-2
d_gene: TRBD1
abundance: -
v_gene: TRBV5-4

CDR3aa: CASKTGRDTEAFF
CDR3nt: TGTGCCAGCAAAACCGGGCGGGACACTGAAGCTTTCTTT
j_gene: TRBJ1-1
d_gene: -
abundance: -
v_gene: TRBV6-5

CDR3aa: CAISDKTSLPYEQYF
CDR3nt: TGTGCCATCAGTGACAAGACTAGTCTACCCTACGAGCAGTACTTC
j_gene: TRBJ2-7
d_gene: -
abundance: -
v_gene: TRBV10-3

CDR3aa: CASSQGPGNAYNEQFF
CDR3nt: TGTGCCAGCAGCCAAGGGCCCGGGAATGCCTACAATGAGCAGTTCTTC
j_gene: TRBJ2-1
d_gene: -
abundance: -
v_gene: TRBV14

CDR3aa: CASSRGLAKYF
CDR3nt: TGTGCCAGCAGCCGCGGACTAGCGAAGTATTTT
j_gene: TRBJ2-3
d_gene: TRBD2
abundance: few
v_gene: TRBV3-1/TRBV3-2

CDR3aa: CASSAPTAQPQHF
CDR3nt: TGTGCCAGCAGTGCCCCGACAGCGCAGCCCCAGCATTTT
j_gene: TRBJ1-5
d_gene: -
abundance: -
v_gene: TRBV28

CDR3aa: CASSQGLAGGEGDEQYF
CDR3nt: TGTGCCAGCAGCCAGGGACTAGCGGGAGGGGAGGGCGACGAGCAGTACTTC
j_gene: TRBJ2-7
d_gene: TRBD2
abundance: once
v_gene: TRBV4-2

CDR3aa: CASRSASGLSNNNEQFF
CDR3nt: TGTGCCAGTAGGTCGGCCTCGGGACTATCCAATAACAATGAGCAGTTCTTC
j_gene: TRBJ2-1
d_gene: TRBD2
abundance: -
v_gene: TRBV19

CDR3aa: CASSQGGLAGGPSTDTQYF
CDR3nt: TGCGCCAGCAGCCAAGGAGGACTAGCGGGAGGGCCCTCCACAGATACGCAGTATTTT
j_gene: TRBJ2-3
d_gene: TRBD2
abundance: once
v_gene: TRBV4-1

CDR3aa: CASKKDRGHGYTF
CDR3nt: TGTGCCAGCAAAAAAGACAGGGGGCATGGCTACACCTTC
j_gene: TRBJ1-2
d_gene: TRBD1
abundance: few
v_gene: TRBV12-3/TRBV12-4

CDR3aa: CASSLDGSGHNEQFF
CDR3nt: TGTGCTAGCAGCTTAGACGGGAGTGGCCACAATGAGCAGTTCTTC
j_gene: TRBJ2-1
d_gene: -
abundance: -
v_gene: TRBV7-7

CDR3aa: CASSPDLAGYNEQFF
CDR3nt: TGTGCCAGCTCACCAGATCTAGCGGGGTACAATGAGCAGTTCTTC
j_gene: TRBJ2-1
d_gene: TRBD2
abundance: -
v_gene: TRBV18

CDR3aa: CASSFGAGGGEKLFF
CDR3nt: TGTGCCAGCAGTTTTGGGGCAGGGGGCGGCGAAAAACTGTTTTTT
j_gene: TRBJ1-4
d_gene: TRBD1
abundance: -
v_gene: TRBV28

CDR3aa: CASKTGFHYGYTF
CDR3nt: TGTGCCAGTAAGACAGGGTTCCACTATGGCTACACCTTC
j_gene: TRBJ1-2
d_gene: TRBD1
abundance: -
v_gene: TRBV2

CDR3aa: CASSLEYAGGADTQYF
CDR3nt: TGTGCCAGCAGCTTAGAGTACGCGGGAGGGGCAGATACGCAGTATTTT
j_gene: TRBJ2-3
d_gene: TRBD2
abundance: -
v_gene: TRBV11-3

CDR3aa: CASSLVTSEETQYF
CDR3nt: TGCGCCAGCAGCTTGGTCACTAGCGAAGAGACCCAGTACTTC
j_gene: TRBJ2-5
d_gene: TRBD2
abundance: -
v_gene: TRBV5-1

CDR3aa: CASSYPYGLAGWTGELFF
CDR3nt: TGTGCCAGCAGTTACCCTTATGGACTAGCGGGATGGACCGGGGAGCTGTTTTTT
j_gene: TRBJ2-2
d_gene: TRBD2
abundance: -
v_gene: TRBV6-2/TRBV6-3

CDR3aa: CATSRDVDRGGGYTF
CDR3nt: TGTGCCACCAGCAGAGATGTGGACAGGGGAGGCGGCTACACCTTC
j_gene: TRBJ1-2
d_gene: TRBD1
abundance: -
v_gene: TRBV15

CDR3aa: CASSRLAGRDEQFF
CDR3nt: TGTGCCAGCAGCCGACTAGCGGGCCGGGATGAGCAGTTCTTC
j_gene: TRBJ2-1
d_gene: TRBD2
abundance: -
v_gene: TRBV13

CDR3aa: CASSPPSKSYNEQFF
CDR3nt: TGTGCCAGCTCACCACCGAGTAAGTCCTACAATGAGCAGTTCTTC
j_gene: TRBJ2-1
d_gene: -
abundance: -
v_gene: TRBV18

CDR3aa: CATYSGNGNTGELFF
CDR3nt: TGCGCCACCTACAGCGGGAACGGCAACACCGGGGAGCTGTTTTTT
j_gene: TRBJ2-2
d_gene: TRBD2
abundance: -
v_gene: TRBV5-1

CDR3aa: CASSLGTTARPGDEQFF
CDR3nt: TGTGCCAGCAGCTTAGGAACGACAGCCCGACCGGGGGATGAGCAGTTCTTC
j_gene: TRBJ2-1
d_gene: -
abundance: -
v_gene: TRBV7-2

CDR3aa: CSASSTGEANEQFF
CDR3nt: TGCAGTGCTAGTTCTACGGGAGAGGCGAATGAGCAGTTCTTC
j_gene: TRBJ2-1
d_gene: -
abundance: once
v_gene: TRBV20-1

CDR3aa: CASSQDIATGSVGTQYF
CDR3nt: TGCGCCAGCAGCCAAGATATAGCCACAGGGAGTGTCGGGACCCAGTACTTC
j_gene: TRBJ2-5
d_gene: -
abundance: -
v_gene: TRBV4-1

CDR3aa: CASSASGGITDTQYF
CDR3nt: TGTGCCAGCAGCGCTTCTGGGGGCATCACAGATACGCAGTATTTT
j_gene: TRBJ2-3
d_gene: -
abundance: once
v_gene: TRBV3-1/TRBV3-2